This T cell receptor beta chain was sequenced in a study of blood T cell repertoires in COVID-19. Study details: The origin of the acute and convalescent COVID-19 samples was the United States, Italy and Spain. PBMCs, B-cell-depleted T cells, or T cells provided the cDNA or gDNA that made up the material.

The CDR3 covers 16 residues. Per germline, CDR1 SGHRS and CDR2 YFSETQ. V shed 0 bases and J shed 4 bases, with 15 bases lying between them. The authors' processing: Amplification with reference gene primers provided the estimates of nucleated cell counts. Libraries were prepared by immunoSEQ multiplex PCR; TCRdb keeps only in-frame clonotypes and omits some of them. V and J calls and clone size come straight from that table; D and trimming were deduced from the DNA. The data show some 150,000 clones, about 80% seen once. This clonotype was sampled from a woman aged 55 to 70 with acute or convalescent COVID-19. The chain is built from TRBV5-1 and TRBJ2-3, with D perhaps TRBD2 (7 bases). The sample comprised peripheral blood. The CDR3 loop reads CASSLGRGGAADTQYF. Here the CDR3 DNA reads TGCGCCAGCAGCTTGGGTAGGGGGGGTGCGGCAGATACGCAGTATTTT.